This T cell receptor (beta chain) is from a study of PD-L1 blockade in urothelial cancer. Across the study: Previous chemotherapy exposure amounted to 0 to 3 regimens for patients. Blood was analyzed 3 weeks (second dose) and 6 weeks after treatment start.

Synthetic TCR analog templates were added to each PCR reaction. Assay used: immunoSEQ multiplex PCR; TCRdb lists only in-frame clones, some missing. Here the sample spans 20,000 to 25,000 clones, 90% being singletons. Germline V lookup: CDR1 SGDLS, CDR2 YYNGEE. After removal of 1 base from V and 7 bases from J, the junction contained 1 base not matched to a gene. CDR3 length: 13 amino acids. This clone was detected a few times. Its specificity is not known. The study, taken as a whole, reports: Clonality of blood TCR below the median before treatment predicted better survival.

The J gene is TRBJ2-2, the V gene TRBV9, with 7 bases fitting TRBD1. This receptor was taken from a woman aged 55-69 years with urothelial cancer. The sample here was PBMCs, taken around atezolizumab (anti-PD-L1) treatment. The CDR3 coding sequence is TGTGCCAGCAGCGTACGGGACAGCGGGGAGCTGTTTTTT. Its protein product is CASSVRDSGELFF.